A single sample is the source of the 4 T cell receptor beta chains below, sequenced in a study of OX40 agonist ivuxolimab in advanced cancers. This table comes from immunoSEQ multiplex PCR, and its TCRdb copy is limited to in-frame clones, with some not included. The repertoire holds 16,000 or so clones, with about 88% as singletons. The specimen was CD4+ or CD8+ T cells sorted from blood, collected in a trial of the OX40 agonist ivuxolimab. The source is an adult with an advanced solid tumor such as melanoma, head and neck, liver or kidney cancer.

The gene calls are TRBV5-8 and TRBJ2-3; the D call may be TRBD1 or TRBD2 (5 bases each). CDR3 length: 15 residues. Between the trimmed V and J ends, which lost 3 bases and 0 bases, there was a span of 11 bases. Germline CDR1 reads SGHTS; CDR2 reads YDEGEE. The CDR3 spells CASSSGTPSTDTQYF. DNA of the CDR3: TGTGCCAGCAGCTCCGGGACCCCCAGCACAGATACGCAGTATTTT.

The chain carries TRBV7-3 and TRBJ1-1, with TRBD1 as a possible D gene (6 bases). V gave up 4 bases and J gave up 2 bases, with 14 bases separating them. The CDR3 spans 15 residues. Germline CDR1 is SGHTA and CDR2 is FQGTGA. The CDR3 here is CASSSRGDPNTEAFF. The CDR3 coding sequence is TGTGCCAGCAGCTCGAGGGGGGACCCAAACACTGAAGCTTTCTTT.

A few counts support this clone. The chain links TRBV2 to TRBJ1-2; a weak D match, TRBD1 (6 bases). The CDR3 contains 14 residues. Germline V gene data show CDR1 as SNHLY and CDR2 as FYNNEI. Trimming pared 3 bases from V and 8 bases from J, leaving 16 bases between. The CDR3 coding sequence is TGTGCCAGCAGTGATCTGGGGGCTACGGGCGGCTACACCTTC. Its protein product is CASSDLGATGGYTF. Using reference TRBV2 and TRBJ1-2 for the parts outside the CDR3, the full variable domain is EPEVTQTPSHQVTQMGQEVILRCVPISNHLYFYWYRQILGQKVEFLVSFYNNEISEKSEIFDDQFSVERPDGSNFTLKIRSTKLEDSAMYFCASSDLGATGGYTFGSGTRLTVV.

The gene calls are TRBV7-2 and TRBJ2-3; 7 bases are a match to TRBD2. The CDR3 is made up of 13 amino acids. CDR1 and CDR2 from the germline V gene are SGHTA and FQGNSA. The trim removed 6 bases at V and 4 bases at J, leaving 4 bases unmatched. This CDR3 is CASSRAGSDTQYF. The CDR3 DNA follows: TGTGCCAGCAGTAGAGCGGGATCAGATACGCAGTATTTT.